What follows describes a single T cell receptor (beta chain). The data were taken from a study of control samples from healthy donors and cancer patients. Trimming cost V 0 bases and J 0 bases, with 13 bases left between them. The CDR3 is 17 amino acids. Germline CDR1 is SGDLS and CDR2 is YYNGEE. Data came from immunoSEQ multiplex PCR; TCRdb stores just in-frame clones and leaves some out. This sample has under 80,000 clones, with roughly 94% found just once. The rearrangement uses TRBV9 and TRBJ1-3, with a tentative D call TRBD1 (5 bases). Sequencing input: blood. This TCR was recovered from a woman aged 40-49 years in good health. The CDR3 sequence: CASSVVSGTVSGNTIYF. CDR3 sequence (DNA): TGTGCCAGCAGCGTAGTTTCCGGGACGGTCTCTGGAAACACCATATATTTT.